Below are 28 T cell receptor beta chains sequenced from a single sample in a study of CD8 T cells in ankylosing spondylitis. TCRdb reanalysed the 5' RACE reads using MiXCR and keeps one entry per CDR3 protein. Of some 220,000 distinct CDR3 sequences in the sample, about 11% were seen once. Sequencing was done on a sample of blood, either unsorted or a sorted T cell fraction (not recorded which). Every receptor here comes from a male donor with ankylosing spondylitis or in good health (not recorded which).

On this clonotype itself: The likely explanation is a read error, given a far larger clone one base away. The CDR3 spells CASSFEGSYNEQFF. In nucleotides, the CDR3 is TGTGCCAGCAGCTTTGAGGGTTCCTACAATGAGCAGTTCTTC. This rearrangement joins TRBV7-9 to TRBJ2-1; tentative D call: TRBD2 (5 bases). Germline values: CDR1 SEHNR, CDR2 FQNEAQ (reference sequence). V gave up 3 bases and J gave up 1 base, with 7 bases separating them. This CDR3 region has 14 residues.

In DNA, the CDR3 is TGTGCCAGCAGCCATGGGACAGGTGATGAAGCTTTCTTT. Its protein product is CASSHGTGDEAFF. The chain combines TRBV11-3 with TRBJ1-1; 8 nucleotides align to TRBD1. V was pared by 5 bases and J by 7 bases, with 6 bases of the junction left unmatched. The CDR3 runs 13 residues. Germline CDR1 reads SGHNT; CDR2 reads YENEEA.

This clonotype has a count of ten or more. V gene TRBV20-1 combines with J gene TRBJ2-1; tentatively, D is TRBD1 (7 bases). The V and J ends lost 6 bases and 5 bases respectively, with 17 bases between them. Germline CDR1 reads DFQATT; CDR2 reads SNEGSKA (reference sequence). The CDR3 runs to 14 residues. The CDR3 nucleotides are TGCAGTGCCGTGGCAGGGGGGTTACACAATGAGCAGTTCTTC. Protein sequence: CSAVAGGLHNEQFF.

This clonotype was seen at least ten times. The chain is built from TRBV20-1 and TRBJ1-2; D is unclear. Germline CDR1 and CDR2: DFQATT and SNEGSKA (reference sequence). The CDR3 is made up of 12 amino acids. The V end was cut by 1 base, the J end by 7 bases, with 10 bases between. CDR3 in amino acids: CSARVAAGGYTF. The CDR3 coding sequence is TGCAGTGCTAGAGTGGCGGCAGGTGGCTACACCTTC.

This clonotype was detected many times. The J gene is TRBJ2-1, the V gene TRBV6-2 or TRBV6-3, with D perhaps TRBD2 (5 bases). The V end was cut by 0 bases, the J end by 0 bases, with 9 bases between. There are 16 residues in the CDR3. The germline V gene has CDR1 MNHEY and CDR2 SVGEGT. For the CDR3, the DNA is TGTGCCAGCAGTTACTCGCCGGGGAGCTCCTACAATGAGCAGTTCTTC. It translates to CASSYSPGSSYNEQFF.

This clonotype was found many times. The genes are TRBV29-1 and TRBJ1-1; D is undetermined. Trimming took 2 bases from V and 0 from J, leaving 10 bases between them. Germline V lookup: CDR1 SQVTM, CDR2 ANQGSEA. The CDR3 length is 14 residues. DNA of the CDR3: TGCAGCGTTGAAAGGCCAGGATTGAACACTGAAGCTTTCTTT. It translates to CSVERPGLNTEAFF. The full variable domain, completed using reference TRBV29-1 and TRBJ1-1, is SAVISQKPSRDICQRGTSLTIQCQVDSQVTMMFWYRQQPGQSLTLIATANQGSEATYESGFVIDKFPISRPNLTFSTLTVSNMSPEDSSIYLCSVERPGLNTEAFFGQGTRLTVV.

Many counts were recorded for this clonotype. The V and J genes are TRBV20-1 and TRBJ2-3, with D possibly being TRBD1 (5 bases). The V end lost 4 bases, the J end lost 0 bases, and 14 bases lay between the germline ends. The CDR3 loop spans 15 amino acids. Germline V lookup: CDR1 DFQATT, CDR2 SNEGSKA (reference sequence). CDR3 sequence: CSATEGVGSTDTQYF. The DNA of the CDR3 is TGCAGTGCTACCGAAGGGGTTGGAAGCACAGATACGCAGTATTTT.

This clonotype has a handful of counts. This chain links TRBV27 with TRBJ2-7, with a tentative D call TRBD2 (7 bases). The CDR3 has 15 residues. Germline V gives CDR1 MNHEY, CDR2 SMNVEV (reference sequence). The germline V and J ends were trimmed by 7 bases and 4 bases, with 20 bases remaining between them. CDR3 DNA: TGTGCCAGCATCTTAAGGGGGGGCCTTGATTACGAGCAGTACTTC. Amino acid sequence: CASILRGGLDYEQYF.

This clonotype was seen many times. This chain uses TRBV5-1 with TRBJ2-1, with 10 bases lining up with TRBD2. CDR1 and CDR2 from the germline V gene are SGHRS and YFSETQ. J lost 8 bases, V lost 4 bases, and 15 bases had no gene match. The length of the CDR3 is 17 residues. As DNA, the CDR3 is TGCGCCAGCAGCCTTGGACTAGCGGAAATGATAAACCATGAGCAGTTCTTC. It encodes CASSLGLAEMINHEQFF.

Ten or more counts support this clonotype. The chain recombines TRBV25-1 with TRBJ2-2; D is undetermined. Per germline, CDR1 MGHDK and CDR2 SYGVNS. This CDR3 region has 15 residues. The V end was cut by 1 base, the J end by 3 bases, with 9 bases between. CDR3 region: CASSESPRYTGELFF. The DNA for the CDR3 is TGTGCCAGCAGTGAATCTCCCCGCTACACCGGGGAGCTGTTTTTT.

On this clonotype: Sequence at one end of the junction differs from germline and may be a read error. The chain couples TRBV2 to TRBJ1-6; no firm D call. This CDR3 spans 16 amino acids. The germline V gene encodes CDR1 SNHLY and CDR2 FYNNEI. The CDR3 region is CASSDGSFGYTSPLHF. In DNA, the CDR3 is TGTGCCAGCAGTGACGGCAGCTTTGGGTATACTTCACCCCTCCACTTT.

The table lists this clonotype with a few counts. The gene calls are TRBV3-1 and TRBJ2-5; unclear D gene. V was shortened by 8 bases and J by 5 bases, with 21 bases between the two germline ends. CDR3 length: 15 amino acids. CDR1 LGHDT and CDR2 YNNKEL come from the germline V gene (reference sequence). The CDR3 region is CASPPRARKRETQYF. The CDR3 DNA is TGTGCCAGCCCGCCTCGAGCGAGGAAAAGGGAGACCCAGTACTTC.

This clonotype was picked up many times. This rearrangement joins TRBV12-3 or TRBV12-4 to TRBJ1-1; 7 bases align to TRBD1. Trimming removed 6 bases from V and 1 base from J; junction bases left unmatched: 5. The CDR3 spans 14 residues. Here the CDR3 DNA reads TGTGCCAGCAGACGACAGGGCTCGAACACTGAAGCTTTCTTT. Translated, it gives CASRRQGSNTEAFF.

This clonotype has only a few counts. The chain joins TRBV30 to TRBJ1-5, with D perhaps matching TRBD1 (5 bases). Trimming cost V 5 bases and J 6 bases, with 23 bases left between them. This CDR3 spans 16 amino acids. Per germline, CDR1 GTSNPN and CDR2 SVGIG (reference sequence). In nucleotides, the CDR3 is TGTGCCTGGGGATTACCGGGACCCTCTCCCGGTCAGCCCCAGCATTTT. Protein sequence: CAWGLPGPSPGQPQHF.

This clonotype was recorded many times. V and J are TRBV25-1 and TRBJ1-2; D is ambiguous. CDR1 is MGHDK, CDR2 SYGVNS, per germline. The CDR3 loop spans 12 amino acids. The ends were cut back, 7 bases at V and 3 bases at J, with 9 bases in the middle. The CDR3 sequence: CASTGDYYGYTF. Here the CDR3 DNA reads TGTGCCAGCACTGGCGACTACTATGGCTACACCTTC.

This clonotype was picked up many times. This sequence joins TRBV20-1 and TRBJ1-1; 9 bases agree with TRBD1. Trimming took 0 bases from V and 4 from J; bases not matched to a gene: 6. This CDR3 has 15 residues. Germline V gene data show CDR1 as DFQATT and CDR2 as SNEGSKA (reference sequence). CDR3 sequence: CSARETGTGTTEAFF. CDR3 coding DNA: TGCAGTGCTAGAGAGACCGGGACAGGGACCACTGAAGCTTTCTTT.

This clonotype was detected many times. J is TRBJ2-3 and V is TRBV12-3 or TRBV12-4; 8 nucleotides match TRBD1. The CDR3 covers 15 residues. After removal of 5 bases from V and 3 bases from J, the junction contained 7 bases not matched to a gene. CDR3 amino acids: CASSPDRGYTDTQYF. The CDR3 coding sequence is TGTGCCAGCAGTCCAGACAGGGGCTATACAGATACGCAGTATTTT.

This clonotype was seen only a few times. The J gene is TRBJ1-5, the V gene TRBV12-3 or TRBV12-4; TRBD1 matches at 7 bases. Unmatched junction bases numbered 6, after V lost 5 bases and J lost 8 bases. The CDR3 is made up of 13 amino acids. The CDR3 bases are TGTGCCAGCAGTAACAGGGGCGCGGAGCCCCAGCATTTT. It encodes CASSNRGAEPQHF.

This clonotype was seen at least ten times. The chain recombines TRBV5-1 with TRBJ2-7; 11 bases agree with TRBD2. This CDR3 has 17 residues. Trimming took 3 bases from V and 0 from J; bases not matched to a gene: 8. Per the germline V gene, CDR1 is SGHRS and CDR2 is YFSETQ. The CDR3 DNA reads as TGCGCCAGCAGCTGGACCCCCGGGACTAGCGGCTCCTACGAGCAGTACTTC. Translation gives CASSWTPGTSGSYEQYF.

This clonotype was observed a few times. The rearrangement links TRBV28 to TRBJ1-1; D unclear. The germline V gene encodes CDR1 MDHEN and CDR2 SYDVKM. V was trimmed by 7 bases and J by 8 bases, leaving 14 bases between them. The length of the CDR3 is 12 residues. The CDR3 region is CASTPLREEAFF. The CDR3 nucleotides are TGTGCCAGCACCCCGCTGAGGGAAGAAGCTTTCTTT.

This clonotype has a count of ten or more. The chain combines TRBV18 with TRBJ2-7, with D possibly being TRBD1 or TRBD2 (6 bases each). CDR1 is KGHSH, CDR2 LQKENI, per germline. V lost 1 base, J lost 7 bases, and 8 bases lay in between. The length of the CDR3 is 12 residues. DNA for the CDR3: TGTGCCAGCTCACCACAGGGGGGTGAGCAGTACTTC. Protein: CASSPQGGEQYF. Variable domain in full (rest from reference TRBV18 and TRBJ2-7): NAGVMQNPRHLVRRRGQEARLRCSPMKGHSHVYWYRQLPEEGLKFMVYLQKENIIDESGMPKERFSAEFPKEGPSILRIQQVVRGDSAAYFCASSPQGGEQYFGPGTRLTVT.

This clonotype appeared many times. This sequence joins TRBV12-3 or TRBV12-4 and TRBJ1-5, with D tentatively TRBD1 (5 bases). The CDR3 is 13 residues long. V lost 7 bases and J lost 3, with 10 bases in between. DNA for the CDR3: TGTGCCAGCACTACAGGATTCAATCAGCCCCAGCATTTT. Protein product: CASTTGFNQPQHF.

This clonotype came up many times. The rearrangement uses TRBV29-1 and TRBJ2-1; 9 bases agree with TRBD1. The length of the CDR3 is 14 residues. Germline loops: CDR1 SQVTM, CDR2 ANQGSEA. The ends lost 5 bases at V and 7 bases at J; junction bases unmatched: 9. This chain's CDR3 is CSVLPGQGWNEQFF. The DNA for the CDR3 is TGCAGCGTTTTACCGGGACAGGGATGGAATGAGCAGTTCTTC.

This clonotype was detected many times. The V and J genes are TRBV2 and TRBJ2-3, with 7 bases fitting TRBD2. This CDR3 comprises 16 residues. Trimming at V came to 2 bases and at J to 0 bases, leaving 5 bases not matched to a gene. Germline V lookup: CDR1 SNHLY, CDR2 FYNNEI. Here the CDR3 DNA reads TGTGCCAGCAGTGAAAGGAGGACTAGTAGCACAGATACGCAGTATTTT. Amino acid sequence: CASSERRTSSTDTQYF.

This clonotype was recorded many times. The chain links TRBV6-5 to TRBJ1-2; D is possibly TRBD1 (5 bases). V dropped 2 bases and J dropped 4 bases, with 11 bases sitting between them. The CDR3 runs to 14 residues. From germline, CDR1 is MNHEY and CDR2 SVGAGI. The CDR3 loop is CASSYDSAAYGYTF. The CDR3 coding sequence is TGTGCCAGCAGTTACGACAGCGCAGCCTATGGCTACACCTTC.

This chain links TRBV5-1 with TRBJ2-3; the D is unclear. Germline lookup yields CDR1 SGHRS and CDR2 YFSETQ. V lost 0 bases and J 0 bases, leaving 8 bases between the germline ends. The CDR3 extends over 15 amino acids. The DNA for the CDR3 is TGCGCCAGCAGCTTGGATGGGGATAGCACAGATACGCAGTATTTT. This codes for CASSLDGDSTDTQYF.

The V call is TRBV7-9, the J call TRBJ2-4, with 8 bases lining up with TRBD1. V trimming: 0 bases; J trimming: 8 bases; junction bases outside the gene matches: 6. Germline V lookup: CDR1 SEHNR, CDR2 FQNEAQ (reference sequence). The CDR3 contains 15 residues. In nucleotides, the CDR3 is TGTGCCAGCAGCTTAGCGGGGTCAGGGGGCGACATTCAGTACTTC. Translating it yields CASSLAGSGGDIQYF.

This clonotype was detected a few times. The chain is built from TRBV3-1 and TRBJ2-7; perhaps TRBD1 as D (6 bases). Germline values: CDR1 LGHDT, CDR2 YNNKEL (reference sequence). CDR3 length equals 14 residues. Between the trimmed V and J ends, which lost 0 bases and 7 bases, there was a span of 13 bases. The CDR3 nucleotides are TGTGCCAGCAGCCAAGATAGGGGGATAGGGGAGCAGTACTTC. Translated: CASSQDRGIGEQYF.